This entry features one T cell receptor beta chain sequence. Its antigen is not identified. The sample belongs to a study of T cell responses to AZD1222 COVID-19 vaccine. General observations from the study: Close to half of spike-specific TCRs reportedly recognize unmutated variant regions. Spike was spanned by vaccine-associated CD4 TCRs, which were dominant at 160-218 and 743-854. Only five to seven AZD1222 recipients were seropositive at baseline.

The CDR3 loop spans 18 amino acids. TCRdb keeps only in-frame clones here, not all; method: immunoSEQ multiplex PCR. Of around 78,000 clones detected, just over 90% appear once; the ten largest clones hold 4.5%. The input for sequencing was peripheral blood, taken on day 0 of MenACWY control vaccination. The TCR comes from an adult in good health. V is TRBV21-1 and J is TRBJ1-1. TRBV21-1 is reported as a pseudogene. In DNA form, the CDR3 reads TGTGCCAGCAGCAAGGGCCCGGGCACAATAAACATGAACACTGAAGCTTTCTTT. The encoded protein is CASSKGPGTINMNTEAFF.